Following are 8 T cell receptor beta chains from one sample sequenced in a study of OX40 agonist ivuxolimab in advanced cancers. Some clones are missing from TCRdb's copy, which holds only in-frame ones; the method was immunoSEQ multiplex PCR. Here the sample spans more than 65,000 clones, around four fifths being singletons. The sample consisted of CD4+ or CD8+ T cells sorted from blood, taken in a trial of the OX40 agonist ivuxolimab. The source is an adult with an advanced solid tumor such as melanoma, head and neck, liver or kidney cancer.

This clone has just one count. The rearrangement joins TRBV2 to TRBJ2-5, with D unclear. The germline gives CDR1 SNHLY, CDR2 FYNNEI. V lost 1 base, J lost 2 bases, and 5 bases lay in between. The CDR3 contains 13 residues. In nucleotides, the CDR3 is TGTGCCAGCAGTGAAGGCAGACAAGAGACCCAGTACTTC. Its translation is CASSEGRQETQYF.

This clone was seen just once. This chain joins TRBV28 and TRBJ2-7; D unclear. In germline, CDR1 is MDHEN, CDR2 SYDVKM. V gave up 11 bases and J gave up 6 bases, with 11 bases separating them. The length of the CDR3 is 10 residues. CDR3 in amino acids: CAHRSGEQYF. Written as DNA, the CDR3 is TGTGCCCATCGGTCAGGCGAGCAGTACTTC.

This clone has only one observation. The chain has TRBV7-2 and TRBJ2-5, with 7 bases aligning to TRBD2. Germline assignment: CDR1 SGHTA and CDR2 FQGNSA. V was clipped by 5 bases and J by 5 bases; unmatched bases: 17. The CDR3 spans 17 residues. CDR3 in amino acids: CASSRPEGPGRRETQYF. The DNA for the CDR3 is TGTGCCAGCAGCCGCCCGGAGGGGCCCGGGAGGCGGGAGACCCAGTACTTC.

The chain uses TRBV7-2 and TRBJ2-5; TRBD1 might be the D (6 bases). The CDR3 has 13 amino acids. The germline V gene has CDR1 SGHTA and CDR2 FQGNSA. The germline V and J ends were trimmed by 5 bases and 5 bases, with 12 bases remaining between them. The CDR3 region has the DNA TGTGCCAGCAGCCTGGGACATCGGGAGACCCAGTACTTC. It codes for CASSLGHRETQYF.

The chain uses TRBV2 and TRBJ2-7; 9 bases match TRBD1. This CDR3 is 13 amino acids long. The germline V gene encodes CDR1 SNHLY and CDR2 FYNNEI. V trimming: 8 bases; J trimming: 3 bases; junction bases outside the gene matches: 5. CDR3 coding DNA: TGTGCCAGCGGCCGACAGGGGGGCTACGAGCAGTACTTC. Its translation is CASGRQGGYEQYF.

V is TRBV7-2 and J is TRBJ1-2, with D unresolved. V shed 1 base and J shed 7 bases, with 10 bases lying between them. Germline lookup yields CDR1 SGHTA and CDR2 FQGNSA. The length of the CDR3 is 13 residues. This CDR3 reads CASSLEGRSGYTF. The CDR3 coding sequence is TGTGCCAGCAGCTTAGAAGGCAGGAGTGGCTACACCTTC.

The V call is TRBV19, the J call TRBJ1-1, with D possibly matching TRBD1 (5 bases). CDR3 length: 14 residues. The germline gives CDR1 LNHDA, CDR2 SQIVND (reference sequence). Trimming took 1 base from V and 9 from J, leaving 15 bases between them. CDR3 in amino acids: CASSIVGAGFKAFF. CDR3 sequence (DNA): TGTGCCAGTAGTATAGTCGGGGCGGGCTTCAAAGCTTTCTTT.

The rearrangement uses TRBV4-2 and TRBJ2-5; 7 bases fit TRBD1. CDR1 is LGHNA, CDR2 YNFKEQ, per germline. The junction had 3 bases not matched to a gene; V was cut back by 3 bases and J by 2 bases. This CDR3 region has 14 residues. The CDR3 loop is CASSQWDSQETQYF. DNA for the CDR3: TGTGCCAGCAGCCAGTGGGACAGTCAAGAGACCCAGTACTTC.